This T cell receptor (beta chain) comes out of a study of breast tumors, draining lymph nodes, adjacent tissues. The study, taken as a whole, reports: Compared with lymph nodes, tumors were less diverse; compared with nontumor tissue, more.

The CDR3 runs to 14 residues. Germline values: CDR1 LNHNV, CDR2 YYDKDF (reference sequence). Trimming pared 8 bases from V and 0 bases from J, leaving 11 bases between. Samples came from axillary lymph nodes draining the breast cancer. This clonotype has ten or more counts. Its antigen is not identified. TCRdb reprocessed the multiplex PCR reads via MiXCR and lists one record per CDR3 protein. The sample contains about 180,000 distinct CDR3 sequences, 25% to 40% of which appear only once. The sample was axillary lymph node tissue. The sequence came from a female donor with breast cancer. Some clones in this sample may be carry-over from other donors' samples. The chain recombines TRBV15 with TRBJ1-5, with D perhaps matching TRBD1 (5 bases). The CDR3 DNA follows: TGTGCCACCGGGGCGGCTTCTAGCAATCAGCCCCAGCATTTT. It codes for CATGAASSNQPQHF. Filled out from reference TRBV15 and TRBJ1-5, the complete variable domain reads DAMVIQNPRYQVTQFGKPVTLSCSQTLNHNVMYWYQQKSSQAPKLLFHYYDKDFNNEADTPDNFQSRRPNTSFCFLDIRSPGLGDTAMYLCATGAASSNQPQHFGDGTRLSIL.